This entry lists 13 T cell receptor beta chains sequenced from one sample in a study of cytomegalovirus exposure and HLA in healthy donors. Use of 60 Vbeta and 13 Jbeta primers characterized the PCR. Generated by immunoSEQ multiplex PCR, the TCRdb table keeps only in-frame clones and is missing some. The top ten hold nearly 4% of the sample, which has 110,000 to 150,000 clones, 75% to 80% seen once. The sample taken for sequencing was PBMCs. Receptors were obtained from a male donor in good health and CMV-seronegative.

V gene TRBV7-2 combines with J gene TRBJ1-1; D gene unclear. The CDR3 is made up of 14 amino acids. V gave up 4 bases and J gave up 5 bases, with 14 bases separating them. Germline lookup yields CDR1 SGHTA and CDR2 FQGNSA. CDR3 in amino acids: CASSSLSGMTEAFF. The CDR3 nucleotides are TGTGCCAGCAGCTCCCTATCGGGTATGACTGAAGCTTTCTTT.

V and J are TRBV2 and TRBJ2-7, with a weak D call TRBD1 (7 bases). The CDR3 spans 16 residues. Germline V gene data show CDR1 as SNHLY and CDR2 as FYNNEI. V shed 0 bases and J shed 2 bases, with 14 bases lying between them. CDR3 sequence reads: CASSEALGRGAYEQYF. The CDR3 coding sequence is TGTGCCAGCAGTGAAGCGCTGGGCAGGGGGGCCTACGAGCAGTACTTC.

The chain couples TRBV27 to TRBJ2-7, with 8 positions matching TRBD1. The CDR3 runs 15 residues. After removal of 6 bases from V and 3 bases from J, the junction contained 10 bases not matched to a gene. Germline V CDR1 and CDR2: MNHEY, SMNVEV (reference sequence). The CDR3 is CASRVMTGVGYEQYF. CDR3 DNA sequence: TGTGCCAGCAGGGTGATGACAGGGGTAGGCTACGAGCAGTACTTC.

The gene calls are TRBV2 and TRBJ2-5, with D possibly matching TRBD2 (6 bases). This CDR3 has 14 amino acids. V lost 4 bases and J lost 2, with 11 bases in between. The germline V gene has CDR1 SNHLY and CDR2 FYNNEI. CDR3 sequence reads: CASSGTSWQETQYF. CDR3 sequence (DNA): TGTGCCAGCAGTGGAACTAGCTGGCAAGAGACCCAGTACTTC.

The rearrangement joins TRBV7-9 to TRBJ2-7, with a tentative D call TRBD1 (6 bases). V lost 1 base and J 0 bases, leaving 10 bases between the germline ends. The CDR3 has 15 amino acids. Germline values: CDR1 SEHNR, CDR2 FQNEAQ (reference sequence). The DNA for the CDR3 is TGTGCCAGCAGCTTAGAGAGGGGGAGCTCCTACGAGCAGTACTTC. Its translation is CASSLERGSSYEQYF.

The chain links TRBV19 to TRBJ2-7; the match to TRBD2 covers 8 bases. Trimming took 7 bases from V and 0 from J; bases not matched to a gene: 5. Germline V gene lookup returns CDR1 LNHDA and CDR2 SQIVND (reference sequence). The CDR3 sequence is 14 residues long. CDR3 DNA: TGTGCCAGTAAAAGCGGGGGACCCTCCTACGAGCAGTACTTC. Translated, it gives CASKSGGPSYEQYF.

V usage is TRBV7-3 and J usage is TRBJ1-2; D remains ambiguous. Trimming removed 6 bases from V and 9 bases from J, with 11 bases in between. The CDR3 contains 11 residues. Germline V gene data show CDR1 as SGHTA and CDR2 as FQGTGA. DNA of the CDR3: TGTGCCAGCAGGGGAGGCTTCTGCTACACCTTC. Amino acid sequence: CASRGGFCYTF.

This sequence joins TRBV6-1 and TRBJ1-5; 7 bases are shared with TRBD1. The germline V gene has CDR1 MNHNS and CDR2 SASEGT. V lost 7 bases, J lost 1 base, and 7 bases stayed unmatched. The length of the CDR3 is 15 residues. CDR3 residues: CASTVRDSSNQPQHF. The CDR3 bases are TGTGCCAGCACGGTCCGGGACAGCAGCAATCAGCCCCAGCATTTT.

The chain is built from TRBV6-1 and TRBJ2-2; a weak D match, TRBD1 (6 bases). CDR1 and CDR2 (germline): MNHNS, SASEGT. With 8 bases removed from V and 4 bases from J, the gap between germline ends came to 17 bases. The CDR3 totals 15 residues. DNA for the CDR3: TGTGCCAGCGGGGCACAGGGAAGGGCCACCGGGGAGCTGTTTTTT. Its translation: CASGAQGRATGELFF.

The chain employs TRBV9 and TRBJ1-1; D unresolved. The ends were cut back, 0 bases at V and 1 base at J, with 7 bases in the middle. The CDR3 has 14 residues. In germline, CDR1 is SGDLS, CDR2 YYNGEE. CDR3 residues: CASSVGSGNTEAFF. CDR3 in DNA: TGTGCCAGCAGCGTAGGGAGCGGGAACACTGAAGCTTTCTTT.

The chain couples TRBV6-6 to TRBJ2-7; 11 positions agree with TRBD1. CDR3 length equals 16 residues. Losses at the gene ends were 6 bases for V and 3 bases for J; bases not matched to a gene: 10. Germline CDR1 reads MNHNY; CDR2 reads SVGAGI (reference sequence). CDR3 protein: CASSLRPGQGDYEQYF. The CDR3 coding sequence is TGTGCCAGCAGCCTACGGCCGGGACAGGGGGACTACGAGCAGTACTTC.

The rearrangement links TRBV5-4 to TRBJ2-1; 10 bases are shared with TRBD1. The CDR3 spans 15 residues. V lost 5 bases to trimming and J lost 2 bases; unmatched junction nucleotides: 4. Germline loops: CDR1 SGHNT, CDR2 YYREEE (reference sequence). The CDR3: CASRTGTGAYNEQFF. The CDR3 DNA reads as TGTGCCAGCAGGACCGGGACAGGGGCCTACAATGAGCAGTTCTTC. The full variable domain, completed using reference TRBV5-4 and TRBJ2-1, is ETGVTQSPTHLIKTRGQQVTLRCSSQSGHNTVSWYQQALGQGPQFIFQYYREEENGRGNFPPRFSGLQFPNYSSELNVNALELDDSALYLCASRTGTGAYNEQFFGPGTRLTVL.

This clone was found once. The chain links TRBV7-6 to TRBJ2-3; 9 positions match TRBD1. The length of the CDR3 is 17 residues. V lost 0 bases, J lost 1 base, and 5 bases stayed unmatched. CDR1 and CDR2 (germline): SGHVS, FNYEAQ. The CDR3, as DNA: TGTGCCAGCAGCTTAGCGCTTAGGACAGGGGGCACAGATACGCAGTATTTT. Its translation: CASSLALRTGGTDTQYF.